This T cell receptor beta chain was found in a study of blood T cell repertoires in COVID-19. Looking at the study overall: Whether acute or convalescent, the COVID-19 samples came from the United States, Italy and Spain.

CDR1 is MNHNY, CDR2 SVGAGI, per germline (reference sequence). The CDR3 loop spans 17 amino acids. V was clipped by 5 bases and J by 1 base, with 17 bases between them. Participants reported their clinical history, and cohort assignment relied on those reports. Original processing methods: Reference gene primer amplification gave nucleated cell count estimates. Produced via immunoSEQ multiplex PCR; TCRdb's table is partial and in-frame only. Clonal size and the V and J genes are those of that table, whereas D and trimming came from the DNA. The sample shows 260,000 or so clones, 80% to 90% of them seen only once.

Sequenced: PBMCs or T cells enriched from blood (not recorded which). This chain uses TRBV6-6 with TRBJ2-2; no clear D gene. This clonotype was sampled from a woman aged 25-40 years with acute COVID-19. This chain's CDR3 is CASSPRSRSLNTGELFF. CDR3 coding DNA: TGTGCCAGCAGTCCTCGCAGCAGGTCACTGAACACCGGGGAGCTGTTTTTT.